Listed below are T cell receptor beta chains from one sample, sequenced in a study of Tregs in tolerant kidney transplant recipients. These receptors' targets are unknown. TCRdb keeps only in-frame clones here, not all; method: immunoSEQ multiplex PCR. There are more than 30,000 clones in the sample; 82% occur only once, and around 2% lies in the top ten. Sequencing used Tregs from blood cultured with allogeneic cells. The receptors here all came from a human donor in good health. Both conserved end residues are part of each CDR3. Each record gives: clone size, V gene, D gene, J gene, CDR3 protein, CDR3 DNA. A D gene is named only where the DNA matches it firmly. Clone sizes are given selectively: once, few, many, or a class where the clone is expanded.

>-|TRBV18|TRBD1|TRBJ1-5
CASSPDRVAQPQHF
TGTGCCAGCTCACCTGACAGGGTGGCTCAGCCCCAGCATTTT
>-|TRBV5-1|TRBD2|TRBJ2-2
CASSLVLLAGVSTGELFF
TGCGCCAGCAGCTTGGTTCTACTAGCGGGAGTATCCACCGGGGAGCTGTTTTTT
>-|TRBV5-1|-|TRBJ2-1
CASASASYNEQFF
TGCGCCAGCGCCTCGGCATCTTACAATGAGCAGTTCTTC
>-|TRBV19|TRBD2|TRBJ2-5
CAGPNGLADLQETQYF
TGTGCCGGACCGAATGGACTAGCGGACCTACAAGAGACCCAGTACTTC
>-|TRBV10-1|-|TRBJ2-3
CASGQDTQYF
TGCGCCAGCGGTCAAGATACGCAGTATTTT
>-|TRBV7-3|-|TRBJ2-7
CASSLIELAFGEQYF
TGTGCCAGCAGCTTAATCGAACTGGCTTTTGGCGAGCAGTACTTC
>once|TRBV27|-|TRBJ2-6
CASSSLRVSGANVLTF
TGTGCCAGCAGTTCCCTTCGGGTTTCGGGGGCCAACGTCCTGACTTTC
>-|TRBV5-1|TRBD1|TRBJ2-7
CASSTQGLGTGAYEQYF
TGCGCCAGCAGCACACAGGGCCTTGGGACAGGGGCCTACGAGCAGTACTTC
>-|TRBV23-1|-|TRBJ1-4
CASSWTASNEKLFF
TGCGCCAGCAGCTGGACGGCAAGTAATGAAAAACTGTTTTTT
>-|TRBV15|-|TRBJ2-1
CATRTTPRRGRAGEQFF
TGTGCCACCAGGACGACTCCCCGTAGGGGCAGGGCGGGTGAGCAGTTCTTC
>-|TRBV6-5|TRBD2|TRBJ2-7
CASRVAGGFGYEQYF
TGTGCCAGCAGAGTAGCGGGAGGCTTTGGTTACGAGCAGTACTTC
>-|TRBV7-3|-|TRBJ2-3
CASSLSRETDTQYF
TGTGCCAGCAGCCTCTCCAGGGAGACAGATACGCAGTATTTT
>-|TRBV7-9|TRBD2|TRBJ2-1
CANQFLSGGHEQFF
TGTGCCAACCAATTCTTAAGCGGGGGACACGAGCAGTTCTTC
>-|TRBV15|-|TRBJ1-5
CATSRDVGAGLNQPQHF
TGTGCCACCAGCAGAGACGTCGGGGCAGGGCTGAATCAGCCCCAGCATTTT
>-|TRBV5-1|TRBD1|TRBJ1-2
CASAQTGNLGYTF
TGCGCCAGCGCTCAGACAGGGAATCTGGGCTACACCTTC
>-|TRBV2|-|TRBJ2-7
CASREGGLYEQYF
TGTGCCAGCAGAGAGGGGGGGCTCTACGAGCAGTACTTC
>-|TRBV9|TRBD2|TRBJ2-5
CASSVDPLAGGQETQYF
TGTGCCAGCAGCGTAGACCCCCTAGCGGGGGGACAAGAGACCCAGTACTTC
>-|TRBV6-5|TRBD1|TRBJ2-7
CASKRDSLWEQYF
TGTGCCAGCAAACGGGACAGCCTTTGGGAGCAGTACTTC
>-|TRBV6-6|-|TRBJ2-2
CATCPRDTGELFF
TGTGCCACCTGCCCCCGGGACACCGGGGAGCTGTTTTTT
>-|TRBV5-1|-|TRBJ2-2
CASSFGTNTGELFF
TGCGCCAGCAGCTTCGGGACTAACACCGGGGAGCTGTTTTTT
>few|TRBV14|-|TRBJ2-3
CASSRSLQGDTQYF
TGTGCCAGCAGCCGTTCTTTACAAGGAGATACGCAGTATTTT
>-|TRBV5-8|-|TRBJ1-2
CASSLAIQGVRPTYGYTF
TGTGCCAGCAGCTTGGCGATACAGGGAGTCCGGCCTACCTATGGCTACACCTTC
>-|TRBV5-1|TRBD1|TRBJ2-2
CASSLAGTAITGELFF
TGCGCCAGCAGCTTGGCCGGGACAGCTATCACCGGGGAGCTGTTTTTT
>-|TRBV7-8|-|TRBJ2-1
CASSLAMHEQFF
TGTGCCAGCAGCTTAGCGATGCATGAGCAGTTCTTC
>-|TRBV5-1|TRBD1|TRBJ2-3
CASSLEGASKYF
TGCGCCAGCAGCTTGGAGGGGGCTAGTAAGTATTTT
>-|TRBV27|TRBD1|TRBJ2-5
CASKWDRAQETQYF
TGTGCCAGCAAGTGGGACAGGGCCCAAGAGACCCAGTACTTC
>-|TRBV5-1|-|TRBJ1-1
CASSLSANTEAFF
TGCGCCAGCAGCTTGTCCGCGAACACTGAAGCTTTCTTT
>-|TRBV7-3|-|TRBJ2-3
CASSLNRGTDTQYF
TGTGCCAGCAGCTTAAACAGGGGCACAGATACGCAGTATTTT
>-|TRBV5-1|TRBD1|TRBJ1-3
CASSPDRGSGNTIYF
TGCGCCAGCAGCCCGGACAGGGGCTCTGGAAACACCATATATTTT
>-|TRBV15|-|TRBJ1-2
CATRAGGVVGYTF
TGTGCCACCCGGGCGGGTGGGGTAGTAGGCTACACCTTC
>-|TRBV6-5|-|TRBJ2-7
CASRMGSYEQYF
TGTGCCAGCCGGATGGGATCCTACGAGCAGTACTTC
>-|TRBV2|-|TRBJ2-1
CASGLYGVYNEQFF
TGTGCCAGCGGTTTATACGGGGTCTACAATGAGCAGTTCTTC
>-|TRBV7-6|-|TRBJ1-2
CASSLDPGYGYGYTF
TGTGCCAGCAGCTTAGATCCGGGGTACGGCTATGGCTACACCTTC
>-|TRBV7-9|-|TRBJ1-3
CASPQEQSGNTIYF
TGTGCCAGCCCGCAGGAGCAATCCGGAAACACCATATATTTT
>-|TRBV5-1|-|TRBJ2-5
CASEFQETQYF
TGCGCCAGCGAGTTTCAAGAGACCCAGTACTTC
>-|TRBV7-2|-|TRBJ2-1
CASSLGSTYNEQFF
TGTGCCAGCAGCTTAGGCTCAACCTACAATGAGCAGTTCTTC
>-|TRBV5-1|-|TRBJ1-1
CASSSGTLGTEAFF
TGCGCCAGCAGCTCCGGGACCCTGGGAACTGAAGCTTTCTTT